Detailed here is one T cell receptor (beta chain). This CDR3 contains 16 residues. V shed 0 bases and J shed 4 bases, with 13 bases lying between them. Germline V gene sequence: CDR1 MGHRA, CDR2 YSYEKL. These data belong to a study of shared clonotypes between healthy human individuals. Assay used: immunoSEQ multiplex PCR; TCRdb lists only in-frame clones, some missing. The sample lists about 1.5 million clones, around 98% occurring once. The rearrangement uses TRBV4-1 and TRBJ2-1; possibly TRBD2 for D (6 bases). This receptor was identified in a man aged 30 to 45 in good health. Sequencing was done on a sample of naive CD4+ T cells sorted from blood. Subset given: CD45RA+ positively selected. The CDR3 sequence is CASSQDRRDFYNEQFF. In nucleotides, the CDR3 is TGCGCCAGCAGCCAAGATCGCAGGGACTTTTACAATGAGCAGTTCTTC.